This section outlines one T cell receptor (beta chain) sequence together with its context. The antigen is undetermined. Germline assignment: CDR1 SGDLS and CDR2 YYNGEE. The germline V and J ends were trimmed by 0 bases and 2 bases, with 10 bases remaining between them. This CDR3 is built from 15 residues. These data belong to a study of vaccination effects on CD4 cells after COVID-19. Turning to the study itself: CD4+ T cells specific for antigen were expanded with viral peptide pools by the ViraFEST assay before sequencing. Whole-study results and caveats: Few convalescent patients were studied, and early post-infection samples were lacking.

The repertoire was sequenced with immunoSEQ multiplex PCR; TCRdb's copy has only in-frame clones and lacks some. The sample has more than 55,000 clones, just under 80% seen once; the top ten hold about 4.6%. Isolating CD4+ T cells followed approximately nine days of culture. Of the BNT162b2 and mRNA-1273 vaccines, participants received two doses of one or the other. This clonotype was sampled from a human donor who received a COVID-19 vaccine. This specimen was CD4+ T cells from PBMCs cultured without peptide, taken after COVID-19 vaccination. This sequence joins TRBV9 and TRBJ2-3; D not certain. CDR3 in amino acids: CASSVGTANTDTQYF. The DNA for the CDR3 is TGTGCCAGCAGCGTAGGGACGGCCAACACAGATACGCAGTATTTT.